Listed below are T cell receptor beta chains from one sample, sequenced in a study of T cells in Graves' hyperthyroidism and ophthalmopathy. MiXCR, applied by TCRdb to the multiplex PCR reads, yields one record per CDR3 protein. This sample has around 500,000 distinct CDR3 sequences, with approximately 15% found just once. The sequencing input was blood. These receptors originate from a woman under 30 with Graves' hyperthyroidism. CDR3s leave out the opening cysteine and the closing phenylalanine or tryptophan. Fields, in order: J gene, V gene, CDR3 protein.

>TRBJ1-1|TRBV4-1
ASSQKTEGTEAF
>TRBJ1-2|TRBV6-1
ASTHGRGRRYGYT
>TRBJ1-1|TRBV19
ASSEHRVMGNTEAF
>TRBJ2-7|TRBV5-5
ASSSNRVTTYEQY
>TRBJ2-3|TRBV3-1
ASTPDGIRVNTQY
>TRBJ2-3|TRBV19
ASSIPSGIADTQY
>TRBJ2-7|TRBV29-1
SVATSGAYEQY
>TRBJ2-7|TRBV29-1
SVLGLVSYEQY
>TRBJ2-2|TRBV9
ASSVESRPTGELF
>TRBJ1-2|TRBV19
ASSMQGAVGGYT
>TRBJ2-7|TRBV7-2
ASSATSGSIYEQY
>TRBJ2-1|TRBV4-1
ASSQDAPGQGYNEQF
>TRBJ1-3|TRBV18
ASSPGQGNTIY
>TRBJ1-4|TRBV25-1
ASSSQGPLGTSEKLF
>TRBJ2-2|TRBV9
ASSHLAGVHTGELF
>TRBJ2-1|TRBV24-1
ATRPRESGNEQF
>TRBJ1-5|TRBV27
ASSRRLMAGDHQPQH
>TRBJ2-1|TRBV7-9
ASSPPSDFHYNEQF
>TRBJ2-7|TRBV12-3/TRBV12-4
ASSRWALAGDEQY
>TRBJ2-5|TRBV30
AWSVQGGGRGYGTQY
>TRBJ1-2|TRBV12-3/TRBV12-4
ASSTTRDSPDGYT
>TRBJ2-7|TRBV28
ASIPDRGGVQY
>TRBJ1-1|TRBV6-1
ASREQMNTEAF
>TRBJ1-3|TRBV6-1
ASKGGETRSGNTIY
>TRBJ2-1|TRBV10-1
ASSESTAGDNEQF
>TRBJ2-7|TRBV27
ASSLSVHWPYEQY
>TRBJ2-1|TRBV30
AWRPGVSPYNEQF
>.|TRBV12-3/TRBV12-4
ASSFGLDPYEQF
>TRBJ1-5|TRBV29-1
SAADGGNQPQH
>TRBJ2-1|TRBV29-1
SVGRGSYNEQF
>TRBJ2-3|TRBV20-1
SAQQWGERDTQY
>TRBJ1-5|TRBV6-1
ASSKSGNQPQH
>TRBJ1-6|TRBV3-1
ASSQTRANSPLH
>TRBJ2-2|TRBV7-9
ATLRDRDFYTGELF
>TRBJ2-7|TRBV19
ASSIVETGTSYEQY
>TRBJ2-7|TRBV20-1
SARGETSGASYEQY
>TRBJ2-1|TRBV11-3
ASSSGSGRAYEQF
>TRBJ1-1|TRBV27
ASSFGRSNTEAF
>TRBJ1-1|TRBV7-8
ASSVDKPNTEAF
>TRBJ2-1|TRBV11-3
ASSLEGPSYNEQF
>TRBJ1-1|TRBV20-1
SARAVRWNTEAF
>TRBJ2-3|TRBV29-1
SVVPWDRGRSGTDTQY
>TRBJ2-1|TRBV6-1
ASRRASGNNEQF
>TRBJ1-4|TRBV5-1
ASSITGAANEKLF
>TRBJ1-5|TRBV15
ATSRGTLDQPQH
>TRBJ2-5|TRBV11-1
ASSWALVGADEETQY
>TRBJ1-2|TRBV16
ASSQSMQHGYT
>TRBJ2-7|TRBV10-3
ATRGWDEQY
>TRBJ2-1|TRBV20-1
SARDLDEQF
>TRBJ2-1|TRBV29-1
SVETSGRPQEQF
>TRBJ2-4|TRBV12-3/TRBV12-4
ASRRGTENIQY
>TRBJ1-5|TRBV3-1
ASSNDRGGNQPQH
>TRBJ1-5|TRBV4-1
ASRQTGRGDQPQH
>TRBJ2-5|TRBV3-1
ASSPLLGKETQY
>TRBJ2-2|TRBV13
ASSFAGTSGKTGELF